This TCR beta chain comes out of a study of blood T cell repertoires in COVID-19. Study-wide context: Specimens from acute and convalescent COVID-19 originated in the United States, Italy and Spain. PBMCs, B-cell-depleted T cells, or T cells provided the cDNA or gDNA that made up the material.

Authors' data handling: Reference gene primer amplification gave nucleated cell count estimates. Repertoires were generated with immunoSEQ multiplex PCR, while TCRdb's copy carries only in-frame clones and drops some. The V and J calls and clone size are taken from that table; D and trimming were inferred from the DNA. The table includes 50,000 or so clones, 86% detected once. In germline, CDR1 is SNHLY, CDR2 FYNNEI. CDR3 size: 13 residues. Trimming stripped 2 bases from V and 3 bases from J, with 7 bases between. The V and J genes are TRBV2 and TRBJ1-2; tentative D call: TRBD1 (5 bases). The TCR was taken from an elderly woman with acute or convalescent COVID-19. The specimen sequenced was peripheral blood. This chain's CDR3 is CASSETGYYGYTF. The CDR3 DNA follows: TGTGCCAGCAGTGAAACAGGTTACTATGGCTACACCTTC. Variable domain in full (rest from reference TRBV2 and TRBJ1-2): EPEVTQTPSHQVTQMGQEVILRCVPISNHLYFYWYRQILGQKVEFLVSFYNNEISEKSEIFDDQFSVERPDGSNFTLKIRSTKLEDSAMYFCASSETGYYGYTFGSGTRLTVV.